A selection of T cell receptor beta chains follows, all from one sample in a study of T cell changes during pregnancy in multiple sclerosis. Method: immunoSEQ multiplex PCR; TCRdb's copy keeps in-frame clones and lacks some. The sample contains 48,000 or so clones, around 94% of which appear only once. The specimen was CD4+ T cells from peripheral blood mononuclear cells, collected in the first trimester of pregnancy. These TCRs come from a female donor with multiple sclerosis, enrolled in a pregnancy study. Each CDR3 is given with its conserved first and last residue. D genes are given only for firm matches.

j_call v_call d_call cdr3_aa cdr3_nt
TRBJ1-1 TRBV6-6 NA CASSYYDRNTEAFF TGTGCCAGCAGTTACTACGACAGGAACACTGAAGCTTTCTTT
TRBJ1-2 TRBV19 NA CASTSGYRVPSGYTF TGTGCCAGTACCAGCGGCTACAGGGTCCCGAGTGGCTACACCTTC
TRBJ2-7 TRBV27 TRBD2 CASSFLAGGSYEQYF TGTGCCAGCAGTTTTCTAGCGGGGGGCTCCTACGAGCAGTACTTC
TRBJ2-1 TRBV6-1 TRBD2 CASSESGREFF TGTGCCAGCAGTGAATCGGGGAGGGAGTTCTTC
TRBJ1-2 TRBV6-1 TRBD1 CASSEAGQGSMSYTF TGTGCCAGCAGTGAAGCGGGACAGGGGTCGATGTCCTACACCTTC
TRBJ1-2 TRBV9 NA CASSVGLARGSGPDGYTF TGTGCCAGCAGCGTAGGATTGGCTCGGGGGTCCGGTCCGGATGGCTACACCTTC
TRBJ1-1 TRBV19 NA CASSIMGAEAEAFF TGTGCCAGTAGTATAATGGGAGCCGAGGCTGAAGCTTTCTTT
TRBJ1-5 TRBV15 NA CATSSGQTSYQPQHF TGTGCCACCAGCTCAGGACAGACATCTTATCAGCCCCAGCATTTT
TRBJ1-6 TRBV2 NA CASSERRTRASNNSPLHF TGTGCCAGCAGTGAACGGCGGACAAGAGCGTCGAATAATTCACCCCTCCACTTT
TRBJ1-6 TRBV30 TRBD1 CAWTRDRNSPLHF TGTGCCTGGACCCGGGACAGAAATTCACCCCTCCACTTT
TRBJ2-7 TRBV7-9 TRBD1 CASSNGQGVDEQYF TGTGCCAGCAGCAACGGACAGGGCGTGGACGAGCAGTACTTC
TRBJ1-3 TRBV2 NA CASTPESISGNTIYF TGTGCCAGCACCCCCGAGAGTATCTCTGGAAACACCATATATTTT
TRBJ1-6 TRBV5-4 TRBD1 CASSQGTGRTYNSPLHF TGTGCCAGCAGCCAAGGGACAGGGAGGACCTATAATTCACCCCTCCACTTT
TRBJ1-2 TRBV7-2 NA CASSPPPGRRGYTF TGTGCCAGCAGCCCTCCACCCGGGAGGCGCGGCTACACCTTC